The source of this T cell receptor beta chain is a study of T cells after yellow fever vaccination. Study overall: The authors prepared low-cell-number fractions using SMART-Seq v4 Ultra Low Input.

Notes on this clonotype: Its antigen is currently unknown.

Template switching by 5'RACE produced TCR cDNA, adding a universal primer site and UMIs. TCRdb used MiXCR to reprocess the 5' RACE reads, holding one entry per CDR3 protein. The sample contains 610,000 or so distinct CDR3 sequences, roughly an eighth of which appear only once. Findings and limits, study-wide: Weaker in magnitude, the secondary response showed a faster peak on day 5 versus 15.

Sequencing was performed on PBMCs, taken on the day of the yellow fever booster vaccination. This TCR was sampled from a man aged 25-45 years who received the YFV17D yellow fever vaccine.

The CDR3 loop is CASSIDDHLGTEAFF. The CDR3 nucleotides read TGTGCCAGTAGTATAGACGACCACCTAGGAACTGAAGCTTTCTTT. J is TRBJ1-1 and V is TRBV19, with no clear D. V dropped 0 bases and J dropped 5 bases, with 13 bases sitting between them. CDR1 and CDR2 (germline): LNHDA, SQIVND (reference sequence). This CDR3 has 15 amino acids.